This T cell receptor beta chain was found in a study of blood T cell repertoires in COVID-19 (dated by TCRdb to the early 2020s). About the study as a whole: Samples covering the acute and convalescent phases of COVID-19 were provided by collaborators in the United States, Italy and Spain. The repertoires were made available in a free public database intended to serve as a resource for research on the immune response to SARS-CoV-2. The samples were drawn from the first 160 participants of the ongoing ImmuneRACE study and from over a thousand subjects provided by 6 global collaborators. A de-identified subject ID, COVID-19 status, age in years and sex were almost always included in the sample metadata. Where available, HLA class I and class II types were obtained from metadata supplied by the sample provider rather than from assay-based typing. The prospective study material was composed of cDNA or gDNA derived from T cells, B-cell-depleted T cells, or PBMCs. Subjects who had been exposed to COVID-19, were actively infected with it, or had recovered from it provided the deeply sampled blood TCRbeta repertoires that made up the dataset.

There are many counts of this clone. What antigen it recognizes has not been identified. No per-base quality is available; no much larger clone lies one base away. CDR1 and CDR2, looked up from the germline V gene, are SGHVS and FQNEAQ. V was cut back by 6 bases and J by 8 bases, leaving a gap of 14 bases between them. Measured from the cysteine to the phenylalanine, the CDR3 is 13 residues long. This entry keeps only the CDR3 DNA: 39 bases, framed from base 1. At one collaborating source in Seattle, patients were enrolled during active infection and were followed longitudinally through the course of disease. Whole blood was collected in K2EDTA tubes by collaborating institutions according to the institutions' own protocols. For TCRbeta analysis, collaborators shipped samples in one of three forms: frozen whole blood, isolated PBMCs, or DNA extracted from either of those sample types. What the research found in general, with its limitations: The quantity of clinical and demographic metadata differed by source and by participant and was supplied without curation.

TCRbeta CDR3 regions were amplified from genomic DNA using the immunoSEQ Assay, a bias-controlled multiplex PCR. Per the original workflow: Within the assay, amplification of reference gene primers was used to estimate how many nucleated cells each sample contained. To quantify the absolute abundance of each unique TCRbeta CDR3 rearrangement, sequence reads were collapsed and filtered. For each sample, productive Simpson clonality was calculated by taking the square root of Simpson's diversity index across productive rearrangements. The table was pulled from immuneACCESS by TCRdb, which kept in-frame rearrangements only. Such tables lose some clones; where checked, under half of the loss comes from unresolved V genes, and the rest has no known cause. Clone size and the V and J calls come from that table; the DNA yielded D and trimming. The table for this sample lists around 62,000 clones; roughly 85% of them were counted only once. Roughly 43% of the sample lies in the top ten.

The sequence was obtained from an older woman with COVID-19, enrolled during active disease. The V and J genes are TRBV7-8 and TRBJ2-1; the best D guess is TRBD1, with 5 bases matching. Material for sequencing was peripheral blood. The nucleotides are TGTGCCAGCAGGGCCTCCTGGGGCTATGAGCAGTTCTTC. It codes for CASRASWGYEQFF.